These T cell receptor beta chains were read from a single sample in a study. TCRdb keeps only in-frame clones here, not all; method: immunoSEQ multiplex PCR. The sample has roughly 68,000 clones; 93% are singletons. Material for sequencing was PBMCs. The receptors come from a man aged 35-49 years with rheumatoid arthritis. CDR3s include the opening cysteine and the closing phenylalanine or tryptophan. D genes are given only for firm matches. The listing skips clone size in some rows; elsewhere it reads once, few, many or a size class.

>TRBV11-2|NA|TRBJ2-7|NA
CASSLIGASYEQYF
TGTGCCAGCAGCTTAATTGGTGCTTCCTACGAGCAGTACTTC
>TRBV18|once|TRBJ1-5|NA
CASSEDAGGRQPQHF
TGTGCCAGCTCGGAGGATGCGGGGGGTCGACAGCCCCAGCATTTT
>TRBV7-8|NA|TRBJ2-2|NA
CASSLGQPNTGELFF
TGTGCCAGCAGCTTAGGACAGCCAAACACCGGGGAGCTGTTTTTT
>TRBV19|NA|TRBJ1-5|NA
CASRFTGLNQPQHF
TGTGCCAGTAGATTTACAGGGTTAAATCAGCCCCAGCATTTT
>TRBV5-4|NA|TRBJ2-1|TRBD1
CAINDRGNSYNEQFF
TGTGCCATCAATGACAGGGGAAATTCCTACAATGAGCAGTTCTTC
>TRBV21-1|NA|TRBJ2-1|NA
CAELRLSSYNEQFF
TGTGCCGAACTGCGACTGAGCTCCTACAATGAGCAGTTCTTC
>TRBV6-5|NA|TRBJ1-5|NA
CASSYGGSNQPQHF
TGTGCCAGCAGTTACGGAGGTAGCAATCAGCCCCAGCATTTT
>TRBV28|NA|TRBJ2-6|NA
CASRRQVHSGANVLTF
TGTGCCAGCAGACGACAGGTACACTCTGGGGCCAACGTCCTGACTTTC
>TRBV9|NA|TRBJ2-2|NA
CASSAPWNTGELFF
TGTGCCAGCAGCGCCCCTTGGAACACCGGGGAGCTGTTTTTT
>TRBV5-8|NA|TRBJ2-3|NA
CASSLMAAVSTDTQYF
TGTGCCAGCAGCTTGATGGCAGCCGTTAGCACAGATACGCAGTATTTT
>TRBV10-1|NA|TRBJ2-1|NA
CASSESGQGHNEQFF
TGCGCCAGCAGTGAGTCGGGGCAGGGTCACAATGAGCAGTTCTTC
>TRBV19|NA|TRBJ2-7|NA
CASQQRNTSKTYEQYF
TGTGCCAGTCAGCAGCGGAATACCTCAAAAACCTACGAGCAGTACTTC
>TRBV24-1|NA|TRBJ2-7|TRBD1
CATSAGTGPYEQYF
TGTGCCACCAGCGCCGGGACAGGACCTTACGAGCAGTACTTC
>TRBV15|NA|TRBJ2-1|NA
CATSAPALLWIEQFF
TGTGCCACCAGCGCCCCCGCCCTCCTATGGATTGAGCAGTTCTTC
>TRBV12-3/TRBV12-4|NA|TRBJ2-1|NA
CASVRSNEQFF
TGTGCCAGCGTCAGGAGCAATGAGCAGTTCTTC
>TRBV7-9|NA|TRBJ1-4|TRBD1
CASSSWTGDDNEKLFF
TGTGCCAGCAGCAGTTGGACAGGGGACGATAATGAAAAACTGTTTTTT
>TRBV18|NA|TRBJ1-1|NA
CASSLYSYTEAFF
TGTGCCAGCTCACTCTACAGTTACACTGAAGCTTTCTTT
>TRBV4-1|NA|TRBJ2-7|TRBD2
CASSQVPGLAAYEQYF
TGCGCCAGCAGCCAAGTTCCGGGACTAGCGGCCTACGAGCAGTACTTC
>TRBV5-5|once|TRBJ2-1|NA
CASSLWLTGSSYNEQFF
TGTGCCAGCAGCTTGTGGCTAACAGGTTCCTCCTACAATGAGCAGTTCTTC
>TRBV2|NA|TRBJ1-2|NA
CASSGSGNYGYTF
TGTGCCAGCAGTGGGTCGGGTAACTATGGCTACACCTTC
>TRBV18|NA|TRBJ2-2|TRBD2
CASSPSRTSSTGELFF
TGTGCCAGCTCACCATCACGGACTAGCTCTACCGGGGAGCTGTTTTTT
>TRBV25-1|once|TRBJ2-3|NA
CASGGAATDTQYF
TGTGCCTCAGGGGGGGCGGCGACAGATACGCAGTATTTT
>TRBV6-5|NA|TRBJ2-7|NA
CASSYSIRNAYEQYF
TGTGCCAGCAGTTACTCGATACGGAATGCCTACGAGCAGTACTTC
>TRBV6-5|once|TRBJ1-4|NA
CASRRQTNEKLFF
TGTGCCAGCAGACGACAGACAAATGAAAAACTGTTTTTT
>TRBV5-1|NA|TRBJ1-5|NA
CASSEGLSNQPQHF
TGCGCCAGCAGCGAGGGACTTAGCAATCAGCCCCAGCATTTT
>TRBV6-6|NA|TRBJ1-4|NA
CASSPRSRPFNEKLFF
TGTGCCAGCAGCCCCAGAAGCAGGCCATTTAATGAAAAACTGTTTTTT
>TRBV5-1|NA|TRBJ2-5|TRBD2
CASSFEGGLAMETQYF
TGCGCCAGCAGCTTTGAGGGAGGACTAGCGATGGAGACCCAGTACTTC
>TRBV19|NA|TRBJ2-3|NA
CASSPPAAGADTQYF
TGTGCCAGTAGTCCCCCCGCGGCGGGGGCGGATACGCAGTATTTT
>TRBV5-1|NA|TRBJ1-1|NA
CASNWGITMNTEAFF
TGCGCCAGCAACTGGGGGATAACAATGAACACTGAAGCTTTCTTT
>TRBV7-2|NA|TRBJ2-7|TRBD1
CASSPRTGDTYEQYF
TGTGCCAGCAGCCCCCGGACAGGTGATACCTACGAGCAGTACTTC
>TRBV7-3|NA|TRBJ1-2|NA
CASSPDGSNYGYTF
TGTGCCAGCAGCCCCGACGGATCTAACTATGGCTACACCTTC
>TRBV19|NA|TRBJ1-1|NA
CASISGLLGGNTEAFF
TGTGCCAGTATTTCGGGCCTACTGGGAGGAAACACTGAAGCTTTCTTT
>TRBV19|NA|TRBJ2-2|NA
CASSIGQLGTGELFF
TGTGCCAGTAGTATTGGACAGTTGGGCACCGGGGAGCTGTTTTTT
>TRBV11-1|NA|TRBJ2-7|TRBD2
CASSTTSGTYEQYF
TGTGCCAGCAGCACAACTAGCGGTACCTACGAGCAGTACTTC
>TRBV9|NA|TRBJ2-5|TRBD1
CASSVGGTGGIQETQYF
TGTGCCAGCAGCGTAGGGGGGACAGGGGGTATCCAAGAGACCCAGTACTTC
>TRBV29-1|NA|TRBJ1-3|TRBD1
CSARGGLSTNSGNTIYF
TGCAGCGCCCGAGGGGGCCTTTCCACAAACTCTGGAAACACCATATATTTT
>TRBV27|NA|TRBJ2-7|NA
CASSLLGDGPYEQYF
TGTGCCAGCAGTTTATTAGGGGACGGACCCTACGAGCAGTACTTC
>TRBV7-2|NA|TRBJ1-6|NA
CASSWVRQNSPLHF
TGTGCCAGCAGCTGGGTGAGGCAGAATTCACCCCTCCACTTT
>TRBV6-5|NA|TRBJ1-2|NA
CASRRDKNYGYTF
TGTGCCAGCAGAAGGGACAAGAACTATGGCTACACCTTC
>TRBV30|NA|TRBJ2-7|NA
CAWSVGSYEQYF
TGTGCCTGGAGTGTTGGTAGCTACGAGCAGTACTTC
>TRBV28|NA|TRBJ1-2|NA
CASSPLKGPTNYGYTF
TGTGCCAGCAGTCCTCTCAAGGGGCCTACTAACTATGGCTACACCTTC
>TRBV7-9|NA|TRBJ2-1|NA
CASSLGVGSYNEQFF
TGTGCCAGCAGCTTAGGGGTGGGCTCCTACAATGAGCAGTTCTTC
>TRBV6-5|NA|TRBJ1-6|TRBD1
CASSYGDRVRSPLHF
TGTGCCAGCAGTTACGGGGACAGGGTACGCTCACCCCTCCACTTT
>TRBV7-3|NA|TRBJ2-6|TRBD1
CASSQQGAQGANVLTF
TGTGCCAGCAGCCAACAGGGGGCGCAAGGGGCCAACGTCCTGACTTTC
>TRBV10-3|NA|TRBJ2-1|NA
CAIWRAGDGEQFF
TGTGCCATTTGGCGGGCCGGAGATGGGGAGCAGTTCTTC
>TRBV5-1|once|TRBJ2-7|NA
CASSLAAGTSYEQYF
TGCGCCAGCAGCTTGGCCGCGGGAACTTCCTACGAGCAGTACTTC
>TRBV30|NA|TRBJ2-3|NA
CAWSVLKDTDTQYF
TGTGCCTGGAGTGTTTTGAAGGACACAGATACGCAGTATTTT
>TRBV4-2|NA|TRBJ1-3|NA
CASSQGLGEGSGNTIYF
TGTGCCAGCAGCCAAGGTTTGGGGGAGGGCTCTGGAAACACCATATATTTT
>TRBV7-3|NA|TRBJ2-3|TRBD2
CASSPRLADTQYF
TGTGCCAGCAGCCCCAGACTAGCGGATACGCAGTATTTT
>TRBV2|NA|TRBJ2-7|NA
CASSEGSRGEQYF
TGTGCCAGCAGTGAAGGGTCCCGGGGCGAGCAGTACTTC
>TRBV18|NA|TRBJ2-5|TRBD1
CASSPRLGQEKETQYF
TGTGCCAGCTCACCACGGTTAGGACAGGAGAAAGAGACCCAGTACTTC